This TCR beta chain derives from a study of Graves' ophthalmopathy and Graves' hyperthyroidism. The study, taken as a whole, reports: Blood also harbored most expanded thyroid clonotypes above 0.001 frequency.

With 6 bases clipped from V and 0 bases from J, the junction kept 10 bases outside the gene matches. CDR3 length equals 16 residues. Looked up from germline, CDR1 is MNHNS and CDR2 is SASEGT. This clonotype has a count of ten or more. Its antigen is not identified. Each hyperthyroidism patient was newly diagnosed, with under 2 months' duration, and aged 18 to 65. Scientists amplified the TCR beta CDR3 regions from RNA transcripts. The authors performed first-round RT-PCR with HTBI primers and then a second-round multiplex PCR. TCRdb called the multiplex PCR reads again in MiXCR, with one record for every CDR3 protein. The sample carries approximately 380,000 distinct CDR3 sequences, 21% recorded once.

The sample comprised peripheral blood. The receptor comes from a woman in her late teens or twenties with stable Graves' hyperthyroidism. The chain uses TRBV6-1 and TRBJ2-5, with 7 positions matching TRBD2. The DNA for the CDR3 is TGTGCCAGCAGGGACGTTCTTCTAGCGGACCAAGAGACCCAGTACTTC. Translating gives CASRDVLLADQETQYF.